A selection of T cell receptor beta chains follows, all from one sample in a study of T cell repertoires in cytomegalovirus infection. TCRdb passed the reads through MiXCR, listing each CDR3 protein once. The table shows hundreds of thousands of distinct CDR3 sequences, with about 30% occurring only once. The antigens of these receptors remain unknown. Source: cultured PBMCs, taken from culture after CMV antigen stimulation. The receptors originated from a human donor in good health (CMV status not recorded). Some clones in this sample may be carry-over from other donors' samples. Each CDR3 is given with its conserved first and last residue. D genes are given only for firm matches. Size is stated for part of the rows, as once, few or many counts, or as a class when the clone is expanded.

TRBV12-3/TRBV12-4	TRBJ1-4	TRBD1	13	few	CASSPHRGEKLFF	TGTGCCAGCAGTCCTCACAGGGGGGAAAAACTGTTTTTT
TRBV7-2	TRBJ2-7	.	14	many	CASSLVYRNYEQYF	TGTGCCAGCAGCTTAGTGTACAGAAACTACGAGCAGTACTTC
TRBV5-1	TRBJ1-4	.	14	.	CASSLERATEKLFF	TGCGCCAGCAGCTTGGAACGGGCTACTGAAAAACTGTTTTTT
TRBV7-2	TRBJ2-5	TRBD2	15	few	CASSSYRAGEETQYF	TGTGCCAGCAGCTCATACCGAGCGGGAGAAGAGACCCAGTACTTC
TRBV5-1	TRBJ1-2	.	14	.	CASSLAQTSYGYTF	TGCGCCAGCAGCTTGGCCCAGACTTCCTATGGCTACACCTTC
TRBV4-1	TRBJ2-1	.	13	.	CASSQSRPNEQFF	TGCGCCAGCAGCCAGTCCAGGCCCAATGAGCAGTTCTTC
TRBV6-6	TRBJ2-2	TRBD2	17	.	CASSYFLAGGSPGELFF	TGTGCCAGCAGTTACTTTCTAGCGGGAGGTTCGCCCGGGGAGCTGTTTTTT
TRBV12-3/TRBV12-4	TRBJ1-3	.	14	.	CASSYGISGNTIYF	TGTGCCAGCAGTTACGGCATCTCTGGAAACACCATATATTTT
TRBV7-9	TRBJ2-7	TRBD1	13	few	CASTQTGTYEQYF	TGTGCCAGCACCCAGACAGGGACCTACGAGCAGTACTTC
TRBV18	TRBJ1-6	.	14	.	CASSYSGVNSPLHF	TGTGCCAGCTCCTACTCGGGGGTAAATTCACCCCTCCACTTT
TRBV6-1	TRBJ2-2	.	13	few	CASSEVQSGELFF	TGTGCCAGCAGTGAAGTGCAGTCCGGGGAGCTGTTTTTT
TRBV18	TRBJ1-2	.	15	.	CASSPLLDARSGYTF	TGTGCCAGCTCACCACTCTTGGACGCCCGTTCGGGCTACACCTTC
TRBV2	TRBJ1-3	.	12	.	CASTESQNTIYF	TGTGCCAGCACAGAGTCCCAAAACACCATATATTTT
TRBV28	TRBJ1-1	.	13	.	CASRPQGNTEAFF	TGTGCCAGCAGACCTCAGGGGAACACTGAAGCTTTCTTT
TRBV2	TRBJ2-5	.	13	few	CASSALGQETQYF	TGTGCCAGCAGTGCCCTGGGACAAGAGACCCAGTACTTC
TRBV7-9	TRBJ1-1	.	15	few	CASSLGSGADTEAFF	TGTGCCAGCAGCTTAGGGTCCGGGGCTGACACTGAAGCTTTCTTT
TRBV12-3/TRBV12-4	TRBJ2-3	.	14	.	CASSSYGSTDTQYF	TGTGCCAGCAGCTCTTATGGGAGCACAGATACGCAGTATTTT
TRBV24-1	TRBJ2-2	TRBD1	17	.	CATSDPRTGGLTGELFF	TGTGCCACCAGTGATCCGCGGACAGGGGGTTTGACCGGGGAGCTGTTTTTT
TRBV28	TRBJ1-5	TRBD1	14	once	CASRGQGAIQPQHF	TGTGCCAGCAGGGGACAGGGGGCAATTCAGCCCCAGCATTTT
TRBV11-2	TRBJ1-1	TRBD1	22	few	CASSLHKGPFDRDRGPEAEAFF	TGTGCCAGCAGCTTACACAAGGGCCCCTTCGACCGGGACAGGGGACCGGAGGCGGAAGCTTTCTTT
TRBV5-8	TRBJ2-2	TRBD2	16	few	CASSHRLAGHTGELFF	TGTGCCAGCAGCCATCGGCTAGCGGGTCACACCGGGGAGCTGTTTTTT
TRBV4-1	TRBJ2-5	.	17	.	CASSQDPTGFLEETQYF	TGCGCCAGCAGCCAAGACCCCACAGGATTTTTAGAGGAGACCCAGTACTTC
TRBV2	TRBJ2-1	.	14	.	CASSHGTPNNEQFF	TGTGCCAGCAGCCACGGGACACCTAACAATGAGCAGTTCTTC
TRBV19	TRBJ1-5	.	14	few	CASSITRIGQPQHF	TGTGCCAGTAGTATAACGAGGATAGGGCAGCCCCAGCATTTT
TRBV5-4	TRBJ2-1	TRBD2	16	.	CASKSGGGGTNNEQFF	TGTGCCAGCAAGAGCGGTGGCGGGGGGACAAACAATGAGCAGTTCTTC
TRBV7-6	TRBJ2-1	.	16	.	CASRPLGQVGYNEQFF	TGTGCCAGCAGGCCCCTAGGGCAGGTGGGCTACAATGAGCAGTTCTTC
TRBV7-2	TRBJ2-7	.	13	few	CASSSRAGYEQYF	TGTGCCAGCAGCTCCCGGGCCGGCTACGAGCAGTACTTC
TRBV2	TRBJ1-1	.	13	.	CASTSGPNTEAFF	TGTGCCAGCACCTCGGGACCGAACACTGAAGCTTTCTTT
TRBV6-6	TRBJ2-1	.	16	few	CASSPTRSPGVYEQFF	TGTGCCAGCAGCCCTACTCGGAGCCCCGGGGTGTATGAGCAGTTCTTC
TRBV28	TRBJ1-2	.	13	few	CASSPSSRAPDTF	TGTGCCAGCAGTCCGAGTTCAAGGGCCCCCGACACCTTC
TRBV11-2	TRBJ1-1	.	14	.	CASSLISGATEAFF	TGTGCCAGCAGCTTAATCTCAGGGGCCACTGAAGCTTTCTTT
TRBV28	TRBJ2-5	.	16	few	CASSLLVGQIGETQYF	TGTGCCAGCAGTTTATTGGTCGGGCAGATTGGAGAGACCCAGTACTTC
TRBV20-1	TRBJ2-3	TRBD2	16	.	CSARGWREGLTDTQYF	TGCAGTGCTAGAGGGTGGCGGGAGGGCCTTACAGATACGCAGTATTTT
TRBV6-6	TRBJ2-7	.	13	.	CASLGGHSYEQYF	TGTGCCAGCCTAGGAGGACACTCCTACGAGCAGTACTTC
TRBV7-2	TRBJ1-2	TRBD1	16	many	CASSLGGTGDGYGYTF	TGTGCCAGCAGCTTAGGCGGGACAGGGGACGGGTATGGCTACACCTTC
TRBV12-3/TRBV12-4	TRBJ1-3	.	14	.	CASTTSGSGNTIYF	TGTGCCAGCACCACTTCGGGGTCTGGAAACACCATATATTTT
TRBV7-1	TRBJ2-7	TRBD2	16	.	CASSSQRGDVRDEQYF	TGTGCCAGCAGCTCTCAGCGGGGGGACGTGCGGGACGAGCAGTACTTC
TRBV3-1	TRBJ2-5	.	14	.	CASSRSGSPETQYF	TGTGCCAGCAGCCGTTCGGGCTCCCCAGAGACCCAGTACTTC
TRBV2	TRBJ1-1	.	18	.	CASNENRIPQLGNTEAFF	TGTGCCAGCAACGAGAACAGGATCCCCCAATTGGGGAACACTGAAGCTTTCTTT
TRBV7-9	TRBJ1-2	.	12	.	CASTGRINGYTF	TGTGCCAGTACGGGACGAATCAATGGCTACACCTTC
TRBV11-2	TRBJ1-2	.	14	few	CASNQRGSDYGYTF	TGTGCCAGCAACCAAAGGGGATCGGACTATGGCTACACCTTC
TRBV20-1	TRBJ2-4	TRBD1	16	few	CSARDPGQGVWNIQYF	TGCAGTGCTAGAGACCCGGGACAGGGGGTGTGGAACATTCAGTACTTC
TRBV5-4	TRBJ2-3	.	14	.	CASSQTHNTDTQYF	TGTGCCAGCAGCCAGACACATAACACAGATACGCAGTATTTT
TRBV18	TRBJ1-1	.	15	few	CASSPTQSKNTEAFF	TGTGCCAGCTCACCAACTCAGTCTAAGAACACTGAAGCTTTCTTT
TRBV18	TRBJ2-7	.	15	.	CASSPPGPGAYEQYF	TGTGCCAGCTCACCACCGGGCCCGGGGGCCTACGAGCAGTACTTC
TRBV20-1	TRBJ2-3	TRBD2	17	few	CSAGKIPAGGPTDTQYF	TGCAGTGCTGGGAAAATCCCAGCGGGAGGGCCGACAGATACGCAGTATTTT
TRBV7-8	TRBJ2-3	TRBD1	16	few	CASSLIGTGITDTQYF	TGTGCCAGCAGCTTGATAGGGACAGGGATAACAGATACGCAGTATTTT
TRBV2	TRBJ1-1	.	14	few	CASYETGADTEAFF	TGTGCCAGTTACGAAACGGGTGCCGACACTGAAGCTTTCTTT
TRBV27	TRBJ1-5	.	12	.	CASSTRGRPQHF	TGTGCCAGCAGTACCAGGGGCCGGCCCCAGCATTTT
TRBV28	TRBJ2-5	.	14	.	CASSSTSNGETQYF	TGTGCCAGCAGTTCCACCTCCAACGGGGAGACCCAGTACTTC
TRBV7-6	TRBJ2-2	.	14	few	CAGRRLEDGGELFF	TGTGCCGGCCGACGACTGGAAGATGGGGGGGAGCTGTTTTTT
TRBV6-8	TRBJ1-1	TRBD1	18	.	CASSYTAGQGARGTEAFF	TGTGCCAGCAGTTATACGGCCGGACAGGGGGCTCGTGGCACTGAAGCTTTCTTT
TRBV7-9	TRBJ2-5	.	14	.	CASSLGTSSETQYF	TGTGCCAGCAGCCTAGGAACTAGCAGTGAGACCCAGTACTTC